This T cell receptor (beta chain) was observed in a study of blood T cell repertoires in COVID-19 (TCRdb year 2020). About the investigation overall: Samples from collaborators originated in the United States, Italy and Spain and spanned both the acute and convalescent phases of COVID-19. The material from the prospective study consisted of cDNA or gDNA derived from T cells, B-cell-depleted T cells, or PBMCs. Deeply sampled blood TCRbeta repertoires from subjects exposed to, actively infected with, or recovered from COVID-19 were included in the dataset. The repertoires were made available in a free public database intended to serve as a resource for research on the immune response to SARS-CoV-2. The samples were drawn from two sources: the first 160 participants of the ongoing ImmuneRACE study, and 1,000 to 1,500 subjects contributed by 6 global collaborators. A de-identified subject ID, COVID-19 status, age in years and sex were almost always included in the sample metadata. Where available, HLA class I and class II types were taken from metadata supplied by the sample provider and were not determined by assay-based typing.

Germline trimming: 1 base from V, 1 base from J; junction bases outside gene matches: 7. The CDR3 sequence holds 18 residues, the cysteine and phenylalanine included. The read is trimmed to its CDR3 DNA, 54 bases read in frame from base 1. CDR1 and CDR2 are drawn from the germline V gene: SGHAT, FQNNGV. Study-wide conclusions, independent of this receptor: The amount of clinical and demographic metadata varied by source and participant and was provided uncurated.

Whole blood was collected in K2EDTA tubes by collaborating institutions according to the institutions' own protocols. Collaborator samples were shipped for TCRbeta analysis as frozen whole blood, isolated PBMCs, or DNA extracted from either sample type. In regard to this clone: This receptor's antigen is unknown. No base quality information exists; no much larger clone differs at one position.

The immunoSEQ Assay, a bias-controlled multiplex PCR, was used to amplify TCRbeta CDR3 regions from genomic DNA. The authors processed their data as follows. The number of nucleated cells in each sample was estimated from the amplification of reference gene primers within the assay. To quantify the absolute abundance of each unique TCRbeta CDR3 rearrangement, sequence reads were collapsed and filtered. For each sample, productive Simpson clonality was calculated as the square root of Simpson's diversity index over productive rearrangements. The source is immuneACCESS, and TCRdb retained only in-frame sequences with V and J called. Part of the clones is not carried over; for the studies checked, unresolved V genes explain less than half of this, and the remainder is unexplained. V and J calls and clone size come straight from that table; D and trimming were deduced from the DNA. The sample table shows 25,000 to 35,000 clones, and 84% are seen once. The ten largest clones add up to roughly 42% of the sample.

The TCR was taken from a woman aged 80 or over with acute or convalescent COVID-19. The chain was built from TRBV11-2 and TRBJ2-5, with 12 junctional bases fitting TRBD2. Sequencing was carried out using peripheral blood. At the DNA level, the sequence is TGTGCCAGCAGCTTAGTGCTAGCGGGAGGGCCGGTCCAAGAGACCCAGTACTTC. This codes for CASSLVLAGGPVQETQYF.